This T cell receptor (beta chain) was captured by sequencing in a study of identical twins. With 2 bases removed from V and 8 bases from J, the gap between germline ends came to 12 bases. The germline V gene has CDR1 MNHEY and CDR2 SVGAGI. This CDR3 spans 13 amino acids. TCRdb re-derived calls from the 5' RACE reads in MiXCR, one entry per CDR3 protein. The sample comprises about 520,000 distinct CDR3 sequences, roughly 21% of which are singletons, and around 0.9% rests with the top ten. These same data were also listed under a study on T cells expressing NK-cell markers.

The rearrangement links TRBV6-5 to TRBJ1-1; D is possibly TRBD1 (6 bases). The specimen was CD4+ T cells sorted from blood. This clonotype was sampled from a woman aged 18-35 years in good health. The CDR3 sequence is CASSYRGTQEAFF. Here the CDR3 DNA reads TGTGCCAGCAGTTACCGCGGGACACAAGAAGCTTTCTTT.